This T cell receptor beta chain was identified in a study of identical twins. The V end was cut by 7 bases, the J end by 1 base, with 16 bases between. Germline CDR1 and CDR2: SEHNR and FQNEAQ (reference sequence). This CDR3 comprises 15 residues. TCRdb itself ran the 5' RACE reads through MiXCR, one entry per CDR3 protein. Altogether around 490,000 distinct CDR3 sequences are present, 15% being singletons, with the ten largest covering 0.35% to 0.45%. These data also featured in a second study, about yellow fever vaccine responses in identical twins.

The sequencing sample was made of CD4+ T cells sorted from blood. The gene calls are TRBV7-9 and TRBJ2-5; D gene ambiguous. The TCR originated in a young woman in good health. CDR3 protein: CASNKKVGVQETQYF. The CDR3, as DNA: TGTGCCAGCAACAAAAAAGTAGGCGTCCAAGAGACCCAGTACTTC.